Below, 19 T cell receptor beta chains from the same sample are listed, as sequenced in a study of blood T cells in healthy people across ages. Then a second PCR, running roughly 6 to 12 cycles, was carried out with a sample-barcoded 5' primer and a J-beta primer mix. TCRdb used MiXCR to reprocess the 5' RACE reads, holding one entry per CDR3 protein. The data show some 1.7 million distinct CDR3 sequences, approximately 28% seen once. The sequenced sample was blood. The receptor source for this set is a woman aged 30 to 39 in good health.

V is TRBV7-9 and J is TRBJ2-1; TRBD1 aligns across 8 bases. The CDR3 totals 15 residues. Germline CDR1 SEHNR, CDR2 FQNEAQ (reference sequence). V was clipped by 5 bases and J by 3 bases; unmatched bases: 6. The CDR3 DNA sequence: TGTGCCAGCAGCGGAGACAGGGGTCTCTACAATGAGCAGTTCTTC. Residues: CASSGDRGLYNEQFF. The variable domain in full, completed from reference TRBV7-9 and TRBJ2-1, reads DTGVSQNPRHKITKRGQNVTFRCDPISEHNRLYWYRQTLGQGPEFLTYFQNEAQLEKSRLLSDRFSAERPKGSFSTLEIQRTEQGDSAMYLCASSGDRGLYNEQFFGPGTRLTVL.

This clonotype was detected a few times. The CDR3: CASSLAGADAFRYTF. The CDR3 DNA reads TGCGCCAGCAGCTTGGCCGGGGCAGATGCCTTCCGCTACACCTTC. The genes are TRBV5-1 and TRBJ1-2; TRBD1 might be the D (5 bases). V lost 0 bases and J 9 bases, leaving 18 bases between the germline ends. The CDR3 runs to 15 residues. Germline CDR1 reads SGHRS; CDR2 reads YFSETQ. The full variable domain, rest sourced from reference TRBV5-1 and TRBJ1-2, is KAGVTQTPRYLIKTRGQQVTLSCSPISGHRSVSWYQQTPGQGLQFLFEYFSETQRNKGNFPGRFSGRQFSNSRSEMNVSTLELGDSALYLCASSLAGADAFRYTFGSGTRLTVV.

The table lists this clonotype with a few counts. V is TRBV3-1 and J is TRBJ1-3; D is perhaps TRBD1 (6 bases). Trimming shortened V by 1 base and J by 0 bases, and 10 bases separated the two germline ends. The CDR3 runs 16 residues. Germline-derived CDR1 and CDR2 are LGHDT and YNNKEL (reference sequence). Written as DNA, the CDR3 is TGTGCCAGCAGCCAAGGGGGGCTTCTCTCTGGAAACACCATATATTTT. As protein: CASSQGGLLSGNTIYF.

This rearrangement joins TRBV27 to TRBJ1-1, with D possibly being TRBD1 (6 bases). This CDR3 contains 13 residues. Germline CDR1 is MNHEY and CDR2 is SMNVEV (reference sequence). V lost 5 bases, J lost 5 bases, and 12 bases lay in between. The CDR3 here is CASSLWQGTEAFF. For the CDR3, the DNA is TGTGCCAGCAGTCTGTGGCAGGGGACTGAAGCTTTCTTT.

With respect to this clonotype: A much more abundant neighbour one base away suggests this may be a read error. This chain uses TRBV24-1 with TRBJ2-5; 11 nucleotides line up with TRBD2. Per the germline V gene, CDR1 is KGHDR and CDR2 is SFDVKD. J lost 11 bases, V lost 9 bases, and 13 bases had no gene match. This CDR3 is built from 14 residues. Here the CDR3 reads CATQLAGGSNEQYF. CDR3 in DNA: TGTGCCACCCAGCTAGCGGGGGGCTCCAATGAGCAGTACTTC.

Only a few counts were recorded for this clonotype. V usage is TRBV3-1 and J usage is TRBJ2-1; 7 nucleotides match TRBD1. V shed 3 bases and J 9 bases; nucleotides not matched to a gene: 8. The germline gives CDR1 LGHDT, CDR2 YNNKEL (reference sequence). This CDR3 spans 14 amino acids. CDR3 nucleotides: TGTGCCAGCAGCCATGGAGACAGGGTAGGTGAGCAGTTCTTC. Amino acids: CASSHGDRVGEQFF.

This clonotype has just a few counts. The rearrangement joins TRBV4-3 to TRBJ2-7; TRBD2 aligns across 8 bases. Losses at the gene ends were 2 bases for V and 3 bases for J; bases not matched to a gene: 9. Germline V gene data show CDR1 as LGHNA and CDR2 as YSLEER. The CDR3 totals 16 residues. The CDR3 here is CASSQSTAGGIYEQYF. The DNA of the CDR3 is TGCGCCAGCAGCCAATCCACGGCGGGAGGAATCTACGAGCAGTACTTC.

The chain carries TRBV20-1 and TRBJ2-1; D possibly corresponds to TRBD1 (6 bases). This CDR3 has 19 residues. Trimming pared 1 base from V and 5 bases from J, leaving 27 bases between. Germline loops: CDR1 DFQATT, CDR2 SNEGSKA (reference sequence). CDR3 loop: CSARGQVDGSRSFNNEQFF. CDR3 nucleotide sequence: TGCAGTGCTAGAGGACAGGTGGATGGAAGTAGGTCCTTTAACAATGAGCAGTTCTTC.

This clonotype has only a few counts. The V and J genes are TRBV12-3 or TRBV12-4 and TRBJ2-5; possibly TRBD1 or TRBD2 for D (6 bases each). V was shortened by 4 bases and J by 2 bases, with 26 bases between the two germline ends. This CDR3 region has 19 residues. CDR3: CASSWVSWGADENQETQYF. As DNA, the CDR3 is TGTGCCAGCAGTTGGGTTAGCTGGGGGGCAGACGAGAATCAAGAGACCCAGTACTTC.

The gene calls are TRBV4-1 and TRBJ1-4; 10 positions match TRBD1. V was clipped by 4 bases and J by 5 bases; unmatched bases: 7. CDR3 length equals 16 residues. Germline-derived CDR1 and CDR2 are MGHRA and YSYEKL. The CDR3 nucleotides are TGCGCCAGCAGCCTAAAAGGGACAGGGGCGAATGAAAAACTGTTTTTT. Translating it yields CASSLKGTGANEKLFF.

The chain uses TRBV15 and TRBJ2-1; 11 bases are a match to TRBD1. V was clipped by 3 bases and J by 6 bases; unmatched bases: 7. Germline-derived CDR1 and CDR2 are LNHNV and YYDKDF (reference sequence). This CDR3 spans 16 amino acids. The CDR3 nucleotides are TGTGCCACCAGCAGTTTCCGGGACAGGGGGACCAATGAGCAGTTCTTC. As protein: CATSSFRDRGTNEQFF.

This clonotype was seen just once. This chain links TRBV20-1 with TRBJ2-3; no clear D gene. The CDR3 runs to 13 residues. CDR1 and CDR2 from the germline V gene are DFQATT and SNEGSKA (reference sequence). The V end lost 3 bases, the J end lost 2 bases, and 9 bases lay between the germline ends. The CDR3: CSASRTYTDTQYF. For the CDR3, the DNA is TGCAGTGCTAGTCGCACATACACAGATACGCAGTATTTT.

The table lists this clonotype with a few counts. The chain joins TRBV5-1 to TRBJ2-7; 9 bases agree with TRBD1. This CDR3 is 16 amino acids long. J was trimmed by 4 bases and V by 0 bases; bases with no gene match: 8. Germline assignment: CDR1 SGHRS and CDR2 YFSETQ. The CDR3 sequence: CASSLGGDRVGYEQYF. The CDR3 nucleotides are TGCGCCAGCAGCTTGGGGGGGGACAGGGTCGGTTACGAGCAGTACTTC.

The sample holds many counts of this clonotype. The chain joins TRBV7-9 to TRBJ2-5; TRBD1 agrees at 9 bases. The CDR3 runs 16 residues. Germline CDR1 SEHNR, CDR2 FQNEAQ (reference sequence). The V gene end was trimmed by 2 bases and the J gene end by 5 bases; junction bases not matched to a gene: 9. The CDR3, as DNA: TGTGCCAGCAGCTTAATGGGACACAGGGGGCTGGAGACCCAGTACTTC. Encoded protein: CASSLMGHRGLETQYF.

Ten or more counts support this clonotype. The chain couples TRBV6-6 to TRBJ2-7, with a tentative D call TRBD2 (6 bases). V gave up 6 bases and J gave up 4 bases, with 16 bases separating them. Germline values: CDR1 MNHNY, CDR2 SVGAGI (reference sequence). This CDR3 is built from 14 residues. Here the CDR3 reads CASSPYAGIYEQYF. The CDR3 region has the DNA TGTGCCAGCAGCCCTTATGCGGGGATTTACGAGCAGTACTTC.

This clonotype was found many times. Here the CDR3 reads CASSLIAGFSKNIQYF. CDR3 DNA: TGTGCCAGCAGTTTAATAGCGGGCTTCTCCAAAAACATTCAGTACTTC. The chain couples TRBV6-2 or TRBV6-3 to TRBJ2-4, with 7 nucleotides matching TRBD2. This CDR3 comprises 16 residues. Germline V gene sequence: CDR1 MNHEY, CDR2 SVGEGT. Trimming took 4 bases from V and 2 from J; bases not matched to a gene: 8.

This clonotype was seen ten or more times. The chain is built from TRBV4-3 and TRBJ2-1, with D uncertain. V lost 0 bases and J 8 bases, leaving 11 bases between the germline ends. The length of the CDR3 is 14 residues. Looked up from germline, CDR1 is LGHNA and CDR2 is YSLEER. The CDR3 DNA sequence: TGCGCCAGCAGCCAAGACAGGTATTCTGATGAGCAGTTCTTC. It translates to CASSQDRYSDEQFF.

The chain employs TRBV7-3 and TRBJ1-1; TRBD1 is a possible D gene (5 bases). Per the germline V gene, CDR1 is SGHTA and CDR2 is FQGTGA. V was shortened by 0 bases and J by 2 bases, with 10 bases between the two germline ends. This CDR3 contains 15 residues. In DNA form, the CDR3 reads TGTGCCAGCAGCTTAACGGGGCTCCGTAACACTGAAGCTTTCTTT. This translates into CASSLTGLRNTEAFF.

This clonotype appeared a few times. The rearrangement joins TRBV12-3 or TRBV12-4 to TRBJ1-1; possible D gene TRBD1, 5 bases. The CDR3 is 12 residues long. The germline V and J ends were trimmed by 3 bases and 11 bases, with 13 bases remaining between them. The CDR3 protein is CASSFSGNGAFF. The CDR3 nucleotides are TGTGCCAGCAGTTTCTCAGGGAATGGCGCTTTCTTT.